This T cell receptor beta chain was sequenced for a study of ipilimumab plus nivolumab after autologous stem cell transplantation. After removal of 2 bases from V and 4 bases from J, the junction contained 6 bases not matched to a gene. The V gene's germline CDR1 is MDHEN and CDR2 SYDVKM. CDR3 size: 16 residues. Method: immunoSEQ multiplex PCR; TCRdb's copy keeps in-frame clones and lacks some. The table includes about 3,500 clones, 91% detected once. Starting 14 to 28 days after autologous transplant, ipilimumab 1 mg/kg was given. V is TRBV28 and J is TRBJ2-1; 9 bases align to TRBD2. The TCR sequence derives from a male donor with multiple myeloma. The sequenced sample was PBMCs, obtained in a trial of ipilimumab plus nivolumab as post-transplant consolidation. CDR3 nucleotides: TGTGCCAGCAGTTTAGGCGGGAGGGTTCGGTACAATGAGCAGTTCTTC. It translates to CASSLGGRVRYNEQFF.